The 10 T cell receptor beta chains presented below share a single source sample, sequenced in a study of T cells in localized non-small cell lung cancer (dated by TCRdb to 2018 to 2021). The receptor library was made with the immunoSEQ multiplex PCR assay. TCRdb obtained this table from immuneACCESS and retained in-frame rearrangements with V and J assigned. These tables miss some clones; where compared with another copy, unresolved V genes account for less than half of the shortfall, and the remainder is unexplained. This sample comprises 30,000 to 35,000 clones, almost 90% of them detected only once. Of the sample, under 5% is held by the ten largest clones. The starting material was peripheral blood, obtained before any cancer treatment. The receptors here all came from a woman aged 35-75 years with stage I lung adenocarcinoma.

The count of this clone is one. The rearrangement links TRBV2 to TRBJ1-6; D remains ambiguous. The germline V and J ends were trimmed by 4 bases and 4 bases, with 11 bases remaining between them. Germline CDR1 reads SNHLY; CDR2 reads FYNNEI. CDR3 length equals 15 residues. The CDR3 coding sequence is TGTGCCAGCAGTGTGGAGGGTTCGTATAATTCACCCCTCCACTTT. Translation gives CASSVEGSYNSPLHF.

The chain carries TRBV9 and TRBJ2-2; weak D call: TRBD2 (6 bases). Germline CDR1 reads SGDLS; CDR2 reads YYNGEE. With 4 bases removed from V and 5 bases from J, the gap between germline ends came to 15 bases. This CDR3 is 15 amino acids long. The CDR3, as DNA: TGTGCCAGCAGCCCCGGGAGAGGGTCAACCGGGGAGCTGTTTTTT. Translating it yields CASSPGRGSTGELFF.

The chain carries TRBV7-9 and TRBJ1-1; no definite D call. This CDR3 comprises 14 residues. From germline, CDR1 is SEHNR and CDR2 FQNEAQ (reference sequence). V gave up 7 bases and J gave up 6 bases, with 18 bases separating them. The CDR3 spells CASTFSGESAEAFF. The CDR3 DNA follows: TGTGCCAGCACTTTTTCCGGGGAGAGCGCTGAAGCTTTCTTT.

This sequence joins TRBV5-1 and TRBJ1-5; TRBD1 is a possible D gene (5 bases). Between the trimmed V and J ends, which lost 0 bases and 15 bases, there was a span of 13 bases. The CDR3 totals 12 residues. Germline loops: CDR1 SGHRS, CDR2 YFSETQ. The CDR3 sequence: CASSLAGQGLHF. As DNA, the CDR3 is TGCGCCAGCAGCTTGGCGGGGCAGGGTCTGCATTTT.

The gene calls are TRBV30 and TRBJ2-7; tentative D call: TRBD1 (7 bases). The CDR3 is made up of 13 amino acids. Trimming removed 8 bases from V and 0 bases from J, with 14 bases in between. CDR1 and CDR2 from the germline V gene are GTSNPN and SVGIG (reference sequence). The CDR3 DNA reads TGTGCCCTGAGGCGGGACAGCTCCTACGAGCAGTACTTC. This sequence encodes CALRRDSSYEQYF.

The chain joins TRBV4-3 to TRBJ2-3; tentatively, D is TRBD2 (7 bases). Between the trimmed V and J ends, which lost 1 base and 0 bases, there was a span of 14 bases. The CDR3 length is 17 residues. Germline CDR1 reads LGHNA; CDR2 reads YSLEER. DNA of the CDR3: TGCGCCAGCAGCCAAGCCCTGGGGGGGGCGAGCACAGATACGCAGTATTTT. It codes for CASSQALGGASTDTQYF.

The chain couples TRBV27 to TRBJ1-2; D is unresolved. Trimming cost V 3 bases and J 7 bases, with 15 bases left between them. The CDR3 consists of 14 residues. CDR1 and CDR2 from the germline V gene are MNHEY and SMNVEV (reference sequence). CDR3 amino acids: CASSLDGVWSGYTF. CDR3 in DNA: TGTGCCAGCAGTTTGGATGGGGTTTGGAGTGGCTACACCTTC.

The V and J genes are TRBV10-3 and TRBJ1-1; D call uncertain. The CDR3 totals 15 residues. V was shortened by 0 bases and J by 6 bases, with 14 bases between the two germline ends. The germline V gene has CDR1 ENHRY and CDR2 SYGVKD. In nucleotides, the CDR3 is TGTGCCATCAGTGAGTCAGGTTCCGAGAGTGCTGAAGCTTTCTTT. Protein: CAISESGSESAEAFF.

This rearrangement joins TRBV6-4 to TRBJ2-3, with D perhaps TRBD2 (6 bases). V dropped 3 bases and J dropped 5 bases, with 9 bases sitting between them. There are 13 residues in the CDR3. Germline CDR1 and CDR2: MRHNA and SNTAGT. CDR3 in DNA: TGTGCCAGCAGTGAGCAGGGACTAGATACGCAGTATTTT. Encoded protein: CASSEQGLDTQYF.

The chain uses TRBV7-2 and TRBJ2-7, with D unresolved. The germline V gene encodes CDR1 SGHTA and CDR2 FQGNSA. Trimming removed 1 base from V and 2 bases from J, with 6 bases in between. The CDR3 extends over 13 amino acids. CDR3 bases: TGTGCCAGCAGCTTAGTTAACCCCTACGAGCAGTACTTC. Amino acid sequence: CASSLVNPYEQYF.